Sequencing of this TCR beta chain was carried out in a study of OX40 agonist ivuxolimab in advanced cancers. Clones were sequenced by immunoSEQ multiplex PCR, and TCRdb holds only the in-frame ones, with some missing. The repertoire holds 9,500 to 14,000 clones, over 70% seen once, with around a sixth in the top ten. The CDR3 has 16 amino acids. Germline values: CDR1 SGHRS, CDR2 YFSETQ. V was shortened by 1 base and J by 1 base, with 12 bases between the two germline ends. The sequencing used CD4+ or CD8+ T cells sorted from blood, collected in a trial of the OX40 agonist ivuxolimab. The sequence was obtained from an adult with an advanced solid tumor such as melanoma, head and neck, liver or kidney cancer. The chain joins TRBV5-1 to TRBJ2-1; D might be TRBD2 (5 bases). The CDR3 loop reads CASSLTSSSSYNEQFF. The CDR3 nucleotides read TGCGCCAGCAGCTTGACTAGTTCCTCATCCTACAATGAGCAGTTCTTC.